These 4 T cell receptor beta chains were all obtained from the same sample, sequenced in a study of OX40 agonist ivuxolimab in advanced cancers. Using immunoSEQ multiplex PCR, the repertoire was profiled, and TCRdb retains in-frame clones only, with some absent. The sample includes about 79,000 clones, roughly 85% seen only once; the top ten take about 3.8%. Source: CD4+ or CD8+ T cells sorted from blood, taken in a trial of the OX40 agonist ivuxolimab. The source of these receptors is an adult with an advanced solid tumor such as melanoma, head and neck, liver or kidney cancer.

In this sample, this clone turned up once. One junction end does not reproduce the germline sequence, and a read error may be involved. Distinct nucleotide sequences in the sample also encode this CDR3. The CDR3 loop reads CASSDPNTGRPEAFF. The CDR3, as DNA: TGCGCCAGCAGTGACCCCAATACAGGGAGGCCTGAAGCTTTCTTT. The J gene is TRBJ1-1, the V gene TRBV25-1, with D tentatively TRBD1 (6 bases). The germline V gene encodes CDR1 MGHDK and CDR2 SYGVNS. The CDR3 spans 15 residues.

The V call is TRBV11-2, the J call TRBJ2-1, with TRBD1 matching 7 bases. CDR1 SGHAT and CDR2 FQNNGV come from the germline V gene. V shed 5 bases, J shed 9 bases, and the junction held 16 bases outside the gene matches. There are 16 residues in the CDR3. Written as DNA, the CDR3 is TGTGCCAGCAGCGTCTACAGGGGAAATACAAGGGGTGAGCAGTTCTTC. This codes for CASSVYRGNTRGEQFF.

The V and J genes are TRBV27 and TRBJ1-1; D uncertain. V was clipped by 5 bases and J by 0 bases, with 7 bases between them. The CDR3 is 13 amino acids. CDR1 is MNHEY, CDR2 SMNVEV, per germline (reference sequence). This chain's CDR3 is CASSRIMNTEAFF. CDR3 DNA: TGTGCCAGCAGTAGGATAATGAACACTGAAGCTTTCTTT.

The rearrangement links TRBV28 to TRBJ2-2, with 7 bases identical to TRBD2. Looked up from germline, CDR1 is MDHEN and CDR2 is SYDVKM. The CDR3 has 17 residues. The V gene end was trimmed by 5 bases and the J gene end by 5 bases; junction bases not matched to a gene: 14. CDR3: CASSLLGGLGRTGELFF. CDR3 DNA sequence: TGTGCCAGCAGTCTATTGGGCGGACTAGGACGTACCGGGGAGCTGTTTTTT.